Below are 19 T cell receptor beta chains sequenced from a single sample in a study of T cell changes during pregnancy in multiple sclerosis. The table came from immunoSEQ multiplex PCR; TCRdb's copy has only in-frame clones and leaves some out. Of around 130,000 clones in the sample, 85% to 95% were seen once. Sequencing used peripheral blood, obtained before pregnancy. The receptors were gathered from a female donor with multiple sclerosis, enrolled in a pregnancy study.

The chain is built from TRBV9 and TRBJ2-5; D is perhaps TRBD2 (6 bases). With 6 bases removed from V and 5 bases from J, the gap between germline ends came to 11 bases. The CDR3 runs 12 residues. CDR1 is SGDLS and CDR2 is YYNGEE in the germline V gene. CDR3 in amino acids: CASNRGSETQYF. The CDR3 region has the DNA TGTGCCAGCAACCGGGGGTCCGAGACCCAGTACTTC.

The genes are TRBV7-9 and TRBJ2-7; 7 nucleotides agree with TRBD1. This CDR3 comprises 16 residues. The J segment lost 2 bases and the V segment lost 3 bases, leaving 10 bases of the junction unmatched. The germline gives CDR1 SEHNR, CDR2 FQNEAQ (reference sequence). The CDR3 region is CASSFAPQGSTYEQYF. The CDR3 bases are TGTGCCAGCAGCTTTGCCCCACAGGGGTCAACCTACGAGCAGTACTTC.

The rearrangement links TRBV19 to TRBJ2-1, with TRBD2 matching over 11 bases. The V gene end was trimmed by 0 bases and the J gene end by 3 bases; junction bases not matched to a gene: 13. This CDR3 has 20 residues. Germline V gene lookup returns CDR1 LNHDA and CDR2 SQIVND (reference sequence). The DNA for the CDR3 is TGTGCCAGTAGTATAGATCCCTCCGGGACTAGCGGACGCTACTACAATGAGCAGTTCTTC. This gives the protein CASSIDPSGTSGRYYNEQFF. The full variable domain, in which reference TRBV19 and TRBJ2-1 provide the parts outside the CDR3, is DGGITQSPKYLFRKEGQNVTLSCEQNLNHDAMYWYRQDPGQGLRLIYYSQIVNDFQKGDIAEGYSVSREKKESFPLTVTSAQKNPTAFYLCASSIDPSGTSGRYYNEQFFGPGTRLTVL.

In this sample, this clone turned up once. The rearrangement joins TRBV5-6 to TRBJ2-3; D not certain. The CDR3 totals 15 residues. Germline lookup yields CDR1 SGHDT and CDR2 YYEEEE. V dropped 0 bases and J dropped 0 bases, with 8 bases sitting between them. In DNA, the CDR3 is TGTGCCAGCAGCTTGGGCCCTACTAGCACAGATACGCAGTATTTT. Amino acid sequence: CASSLGPTSTDTQYF.

J is TRBJ2-7 and V is TRBV12-5; weak D call: TRBD2 (6 bases). With 5 bases removed from V and 3 bases from J, the gap between germline ends came to 8 bases. The germline gives CDR1 LGHNT, CDR2 FRNRAP. The length of the CDR3 is 12 residues. This chain's CDR3 is CASGAGNYEQYF. The CDR3 DNA reads TGTGCTAGTGGTGCGGGGAACTACGAGCAGTACTTC.

V gene TRBV5-1 combines with J gene TRBJ2-5; 11 positions agree with TRBD2. Trimming at V came to 4 bases and at J to 4 bases, leaving 9 bases not matched to a gene. This CDR3 region has 16 residues. Germline V gene lookup returns CDR1 SGHRS and CDR2 YFSETQ. The CDR3 loop reads CASSQLTSGEGETQYF. Written as DNA, the CDR3 is TGCGCCAGCAGCCAGTTGACTAGCGGGGAAGGAGAGACCCAGTACTTC. Using reference TRBV5-1 and TRBJ2-5 for the parts outside the CDR3, the full variable domain is KAGVTQTPRYLIKTRGQQVTLSCSPISGHRSVSWYQQTPGQGLQFLFEYFSETQRNKGNFPGRFSGRQFSNSRSEMNVSTLELGDSALYLCASSQLTSGEGETQYFGPGTRLLVL.

The rearrangement joins TRBV5-1 to TRBJ2-3, with D perhaps TRBD2 (6 bases). Trimming took 4 bases from V and 1 from J, leaving 13 bases between them. The CDR3 is 15 amino acids. CDR1 and CDR2 (germline): SGHRS, YFSETQ. CDR3 sequence (DNA): TGCGCCAGCAGCGCGCCCTCGGGGGGCACAGATACGCAGTATTTT. The encoded protein is CASSAPSGGTDTQYF.

The rearrangement uses TRBV7-2 and TRBJ1-4; the D gene is possibly TRBD1 (5 bases). Trimming left V 3 bases short and J 7 bases short, with 12 bases between. This CDR3 region has 14 residues. Looked up from germline, CDR1 is SGHTA and CDR2 is FQGNSA. The DNA of the CDR3 is TGTGCCAGCAGCTTGTCCGTAAGGGGTGAAAAACTGTTTTTT. This encodes CASSLSVRGEKLFF.

The chain couples TRBV21-1 to TRBJ1-2; the table calls TRBD1, which could not be checked here. TRBV21-1 is a pseudogene segment. The CDR3 is 17 amino acids. The chain's CDR3 is CASSKGTQGARDYGYTF. CDR3 bases: TGTGCCAGCAGCAAAGGAACACAGGGGGCGCGGGACTATGGCTACACCTTC.

This clone has a handful of counts. J is TRBJ1-2 and V is TRBV2, with 9 nucleotides matching TRBD1. This CDR3 is 14 amino acids long. J lost 7 bases, V lost 4 bases, and 7 bases had no gene match. Germline V gene sequence: CDR1 SNHLY, CDR2 FYNNEI. The CDR3 sequence is CASSVQGAESGYTF. In nucleotides, the CDR3 is TGTGCCAGCAGTGTACAGGGGGCGGAATCTGGCTACACCTTC.

The chain couples TRBV18 to TRBJ2-1; TRBD2 matches at 14 bases. With V trimmed by 0 bases and J by 9 bases, 4 bases remained unmatched. Germline CDR1 KGHSH, CDR2 LQKENI. CDR3 length: 16 residues. CDR3 DNA: TGTGCCAGCTCACCACCTGGACTAGCGGGAGGCCGTGAGCAGTTCTTC. Its translation: CASSPPGLAGGREQFF.

The chain joins TRBV4-1 to TRBJ2-5; TRBD2 aligns across 9 bases. The CDR3 has 18 residues. CDR1 is MGHRA and CDR2 is YSYEKL in the germline V gene. V shed 0 bases, J shed 0 bases, and the junction held 8 bases outside the gene matches. DNA for the CDR3: TGCGCCAGCAGCCAAGAAATAGCGGGAGTGGTGTACCAAGAGACCCAGTACTTC. Amino acids: CASSQEIAGVVYQETQYF.

The genes are TRBV19 and TRBJ2-7, with 7 bases fitting TRBD2. The germline V gene has CDR1 LNHDA and CDR2 SQIVND (reference sequence). The CDR3 is 13 amino acids. With V trimmed by 2 bases and J by 7 bases, 5 bases remained unmatched. CDR3: CASSIPGGKEQYF. CDR3 in DNA: TGTGCCAGTAGTATACCCGGGGGGAAGGAGCAGTACTTC.

The rearrangement links TRBV5-8 to TRBJ1-4; 8 nucleotides agree with TRBD1. Losses at the gene ends were 4 bases for V and 4 bases for J; bases not matched to a gene: 9. The length of the CDR3 is 16 residues. CDR1 is SGHTS, CDR2 YDEGEE, per germline. CDR3 in amino acids: CASSDPLQGVNEKLFF. The CDR3 region has the DNA TGTGCCAGCAGCGATCCGTTACAGGGGGTTAATGAAAAACTGTTTTTT.

In its sample, this clone was seen a few times. The chain recombines TRBV27 with TRBJ1-5; tentative D call: TRBD1 (5 bases). Germline assignment: CDR1 MNHEY and CDR2 SMNVEV (reference sequence). The ends were cut back, 5 bases at V and 2 bases at J, with 13 bases in the middle. The CDR3 has 15 amino acids. In DNA, the CDR3 is TGTGCCAGCAGTCCGGGGGTTAAGGGCAATCAGCCCCAGCATTTT. As protein: CASSPGVKGNQPQHF.

The J gene is TRBJ2-1, the V gene TRBV9; 7 bases match TRBD1. Germline CDR1 is SGDLS and CDR2 is YYNGEE. CDR3 length: 15 amino acids. V shed 0 bases, J shed 8 bases, and the junction held 8 bases outside the gene matches. The CDR3 sequence is CASSVDLGGRDEQFF. DNA for the CDR3: TGTGCCAGCAGCGTAGATCTAGGGGGCCGGGATGAGCAGTTCTTC.

The chain combines TRBV19 with TRBJ2-5; 7 bases map to TRBD2. The V and J ends lost 3 bases and 5 bases, in that order; junction bases with no gene match: 9. The CDR3 contains 15 residues. Per germline, CDR1 LNHDA and CDR2 SQIVND (reference sequence). The CDR3 loop is CASSIGGREMETQYF. CDR3 DNA: TGTGCCAGTAGTATCGGAGGGCGGGAGATGGAGACCCAGTACTTC. The variable domain in full, with the rest retrieved from reference TRBV19 and TRBJ2-5, is DGGITQSPKYLFRKEGQNVTLSCEQNLNHDAMYWYRQDPGQGLRLIYYSQIVNDFQKGDIAEGYSVSREKKESFPLTVTSAQKNPTAFYLCASSIGGREMETQYFGPGTRLLVL.

The V gene is TRBV5-6, the J gene TRBJ2-7; TRBD1 aligns across 8 bases. This CDR3 is 15 amino acids long. Losses at the gene ends were 4 bases for V and 0 bases for J; bases not matched to a gene: 6. Germline lookup yields CDR1 SGHDT and CDR2 YYEEEE. As DNA, the CDR3 is TGTGCCAGCAGCGAAGGACAGGGATTCTCCTACGAGCAGTACTTC. This codes for CASSEGQGFSYEQYF. The variable domain in full, with the rest retrieved from reference TRBV5-6 and TRBJ2-7, is DAGVTQSPTHLIKTRGQQVTLRCSPKSGHDTVSWYQQALGQGPQFIFQYYEEEERQRGNFPDRFSGHQFPNYSSELNVNALLLGDSALYLCASSEGQGFSYEQYFGPGTRLTVT.

The chain combines TRBV2 with TRBJ1-4; no clear D. Germline V gives CDR1 SNHLY, CDR2 FYNNEI. V gave up 7 bases and J gave up 0 bases, with 9 bases separating them. This CDR3 spans 14 amino acids. CDR3 DNA sequence: TGTGCCAGCAAGTGGAGTGCAACTAATGAAAAACTGTTTTTT. It encodes CASKWSATNEKLFF.